This record covers a single T cell receptor (beta chain). Its antigen is unidentified. 13 Jbeta primers and 60 Vbeta primers were used for the PCR. This table comes from immunoSEQ multiplex PCR, and its TCRdb copy is limited to in-frame clones, with some not included. The sample contains approximately 110,000 clones, over 65% of which appear only once. These data come from a study of cytomegalovirus exposure and HLA in healthy donors. General study points: Analysis was carried out at a later point, and it linked a missense DCLRE1C variant to TCR beta V- and J-gene trimming. Three chains linked to CMV were shown in vitro to be specific for CMV antigens. When the data were analyzed later, several of the most significant clusters appeared to be linked to common viral pathogens. For most TCR beta V segments, an earlier analysis put the productive rate at about 90% or about 30% of the time.

After removal of 1 base from V and 4 bases from J, the junction contained 18 bases not matched to a gene. Germline lookup yields CDR1 SGHRS and CDR2 YFSETQ. There are 19 residues in the CDR3. Input material: PBMCs. The TCR sequence derives from a middle-aged woman in good health and CMV-seropositive. The genes are TRBV5-1 and TRBJ1-1, with TRBD1 matching 8 bases. DNA of the CDR3: TGCGCCAGCAGCTTGTCAGGGGGCAGGGTGGAAGGTTTAGGCACTGAAGCTTTCTTT. Translating gives CASSLSGGRVEGLGTEAFF.